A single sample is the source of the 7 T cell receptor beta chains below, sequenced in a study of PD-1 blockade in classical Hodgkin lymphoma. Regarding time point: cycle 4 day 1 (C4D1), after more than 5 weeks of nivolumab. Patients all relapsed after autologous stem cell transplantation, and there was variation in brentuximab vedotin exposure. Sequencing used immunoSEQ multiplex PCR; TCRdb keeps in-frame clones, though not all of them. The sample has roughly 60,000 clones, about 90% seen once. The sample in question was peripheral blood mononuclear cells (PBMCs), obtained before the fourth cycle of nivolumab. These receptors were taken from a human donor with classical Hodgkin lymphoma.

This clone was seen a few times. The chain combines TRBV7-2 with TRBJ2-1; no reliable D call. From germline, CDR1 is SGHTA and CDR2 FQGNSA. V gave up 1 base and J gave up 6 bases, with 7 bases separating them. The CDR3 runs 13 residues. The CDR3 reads CASSLGWGNEQFF. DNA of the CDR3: TGTGCCAGCAGCTTAGGATGGGGCAATGAGCAGTTCTTC.

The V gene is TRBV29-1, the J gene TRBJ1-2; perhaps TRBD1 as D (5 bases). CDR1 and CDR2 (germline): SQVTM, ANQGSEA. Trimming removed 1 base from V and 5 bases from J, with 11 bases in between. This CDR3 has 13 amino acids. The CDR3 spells CSVEGQTEYGYTF. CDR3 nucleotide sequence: TGCAGCGTTGAAGGCCAGACAGAGTATGGCTACACCTTC.

The CDR3 region has the DNA TGTGCCAGCACCCTGGGGTGGGGCGGCACAGATACGCAGTATTTT. It yields the protein CASTLGWGGTDTQYF. The V gene is TRBV7-6, the J gene TRBJ2-3, with D maybe TRBD1 (5 bases). Trimming pared 7 bases from V and 1 base from J, leaving 15 bases between. The CDR3 extends over 15 amino acids. In germline, CDR1 is SGHVS, CDR2 FNYEAQ.

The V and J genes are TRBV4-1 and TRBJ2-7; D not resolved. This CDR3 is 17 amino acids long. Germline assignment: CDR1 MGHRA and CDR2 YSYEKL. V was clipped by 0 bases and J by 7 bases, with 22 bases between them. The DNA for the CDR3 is TGCGCCAGCAGCCAAGATCTCCTTGACTGGGTACCTTGGGAGCAGTACTTC. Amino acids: CASSQDLLDWVPWEQYF.

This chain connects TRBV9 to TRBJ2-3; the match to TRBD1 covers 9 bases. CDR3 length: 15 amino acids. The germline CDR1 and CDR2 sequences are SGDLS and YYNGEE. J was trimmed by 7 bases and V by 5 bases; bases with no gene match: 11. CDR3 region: CASSVGGTGLNTQYF. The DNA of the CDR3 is TGTGCCAGCAGTGTCGGGGGGACAGGGCTGAATACGCAGTATTTT.

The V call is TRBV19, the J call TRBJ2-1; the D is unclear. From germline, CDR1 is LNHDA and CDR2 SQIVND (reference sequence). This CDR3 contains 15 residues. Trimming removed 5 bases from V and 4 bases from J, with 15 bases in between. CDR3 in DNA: TGTGCCAGTAGTCATCCGACTGTAACGTACAATGAGCAGTTCTTC. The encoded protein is CASSHPTVTYNEQFF. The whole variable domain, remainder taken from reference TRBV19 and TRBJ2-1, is DGGITQSPKYLFRKEGQNVTLSCEQNLNHDAMYWYRQDPGQGLRLIYYSQIVNDFQKGDIAEGYSVSREKKESFPLTVTSAQKNPTAFYLCASSHPTVTYNEQFFGPGTRLTVL.

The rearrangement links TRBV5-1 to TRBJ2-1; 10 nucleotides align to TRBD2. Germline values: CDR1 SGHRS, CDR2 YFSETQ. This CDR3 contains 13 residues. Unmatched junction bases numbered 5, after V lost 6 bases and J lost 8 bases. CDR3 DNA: TGCGCCAGCACCAGCGGGGGGGCGGATGAGCAGTTCTTC. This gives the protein CASTSGGADEQFF.